This entry concerns a single TCR beta chain. The antigen remains unidentified. The sample is drawn from a study of T cell responses to AZD1222 COVID-19 vaccine. General observations from the study: Most donors were white British, females outnumbered males, and clonal diversity was possibly underestimated. Baseline seropositivity characterized only 5 or 6 AZD1222 recipients.

The V and J ends lost 4 bases and 3 bases respectively, with 8 bases between them. Per germline, CDR1 SGHDT and CDR2 YYEEEE. The CDR3 runs to 12 residues. Measured with immunoSEQ multiplex PCR; TCRdb has only the in-frame clones, and not every one. This table holds about 140,000 clones, about 89% found once. The chain combines TRBV5-6 with TRBJ2-7; D is perhaps TRBD1 (6 bases). The sample in question was peripheral blood, obtained on day 0 of AZD1222 vaccination. The source of this sequence is an adult in good health. The CDR3 nucleotides are TGTGCCAGCAGCCTAGGGGGCTACGAGCAGTACTTC. Translation: CASSLGGYEQYF.